This TCR beta chain was sequenced in a study of T cells expressing NK-cell markers. In the study overall: Source material for TCR beta repertoires consisted of sorted CD3+CD56+NKG2C+, CD3+CD56+NKG2C- and CD3+CD56-NKG2C+ T cells.

This CDR3 spans 15 amino acids. Germline CDR1 is SGHDT and CDR2 is YYEEEE. Researchers built TCR beta cDNA using 5'RACE template switching with UMIs. TCRdb re-called the 5' RACE reads; every CDR3 protein appears as one record, without DNA. The sample table includes some 410,000 distinct CDR3 sequences. This sequence was found in a woman between 18 and 70 years old in good health. The sequenced material came from blood T cells: a sorted CD56 or NKG2C T cell subset, CD4+ or CD8+ T cells, or bulk PBMC T cells (not recorded which). V is TRBV5-6 and J is TRBJ1-2. The CDR3: CASSLEQARGYGYTF.